The rows below give T cell receptor beta chains drawn from one sample of a study of shared clonotypes between healthy human individuals. Clones were read by immunoSEQ multiplex PCR, and TCRdb kept only the in-frame ones, dropping some. This table holds approximately 940,000 clones, more than 75% found once. Material: memory CD4+ T cells sorted from blood. These receptors were obtained from a man aged 18-30 years in good health. The CDR3 runs from the conserved cysteine through the conserved F or W. The D gene is left open where the match is weak. A row's size may be missing; if present it is once, few, many or a size class.

NA	TRBV7-2	TRBJ2-2	TRBD2	TGTGCCAGCAGCTCCCATAGCGGGAGGGCCGTCACCGGGGAGCTGTTTTTT	CASSSHSGRAVTGELFF
NA	TRBV5-4	TRBJ1-1	TRBD1	TGTGCCAGCAGCGTTGACAGGGTGGACACTGAAGCTTTCTTT	CASSVDRVDTEAFF
NA	TRBV7-6	TRBJ2-1	NA	TGTGCCAGCAGCCCGCTAGGGGTCTTCGACTACAATGAGCAGTTCTTC	CASSPLGVFDYNEQFF
once	TRBV11-2	TRBJ2-7	TRBD2	TGTGCCAGCAGCTTTGGAAGACTAGCGGGGATGATGCGGCAGTACTTC	CASSFGRLAGMMRQYF
NA	TRBV7-9	TRBJ2-7	NA	TGTGCCAGCAGCTTAGTTGCATGGGCGGGGTCAGCCTACGAGCAGTACTTC	CASSLVAWAGSAYEQYF
NA	TRBV7-9	TRBJ1-5	NA	TGTGCCAGCAGCCGATCCACACCCTTTCAGGACAATCAGCCCCAGCATTTT	CASSRSTPFQDNQPQHF
NA	TRBV6-5	TRBJ2-1	TRBD2	TGTGCCAGCTCGGCGACTAGCGCCTCCTACAATGAGCAGTTCTTC	CASSATSASYNEQFF
NA	TRBV10-3	TRBJ2-3	NA	TGTGCCATCAGTTGGAACACAGATACGCAGTATTTT	CAISWNTDTQYF
NA	TRBV7-9	TRBJ1-6	NA	TGTGCCAGCAGCACCCAGGCTAATTCACCCCTCCACTTT	CASSTQANSPLHF
NA	TRBV19	TRBJ2-1	TRBD1	TGTGCCAGTACCCCCAGGGGGCGGGACAATGAGCAGTTCTTC	CASTPRGRDNEQFF
once	TRBV10-3	TRBJ2-1	NA	TGTGCCATCACTGTTGGCGGGAACACAATTGAGCAGTTCTTC	CAITVGGNTIEQFF
NA	TRBV9	TRBJ2-5	TRBD2	TGTGCCAGCAGCGTAGCTACGTCTAGCGGACGACAAGAGACCCAGTACTTC	CASSVATSSGRQETQYF
once	TRBV28	TRBJ1-2	TRBD1	TGTGCCAGCAGACCGGGACAGGGGGGGTTTGGCTACACCTTC	CASRPGQGGFGYTF
NA	TRBV6-5	TRBJ2-7	NA	TGTGCCAGCAGTTACTCAAACCAGGGGTTGGGGGAGCAGTACTTC	CASSYSNQGLGEQYF
NA	TRBV30	TRBJ2-3	TRBD2	TGTGCCTGGAGTCGGACTAGCGGATCAGATACGCAGTATTTT	CAWSRTSGSDTQYF
NA	TRBV28	TRBJ1-4	TRBD1	TGTGCCAGCAGTCCGCATGGGCAGGGGGGGGAAAAACTGTTTTTT	CASSPHGQGGEKLFF
NA	TRBV6-5	TRBJ1-6	NA	TGTGCCACTTCATACAGGGTGGAGAATTCACCCCTCCACTTT	CATSYRVENSPLHF
NA	TRBV19	TRBJ2-3	NA	TGTGCCAGTAGTATAGGACTAGGAGATACGCAGTATTTT	CASSIGLGDTQYF
few	TRBV7-2	TRBJ2-7	TRBD2	TGTGCCAGCAGCTTAGCAGCTAGCGGGGGGCATTACGAGCAGTACTTC	CASSLAASGGHYEQYF
NA	TRBV28	TRBJ2-7	NA	TGTGCCAGCAGCTCACACAGGGCTCGATACGAGCAGTACTTC	CASSSHRARYEQYF
NA	TRBV5-1	TRBJ1-1	NA	TGCGCCAGCAGCTTTGGCCCCATGAGCACTGAAGCTTTCTTT	CASSFGPMSTEAFF
NA	TRBV11-2	TRBJ2-1	TRBD2	TGTGCCAGCAGCTTGGGACTAGCGGGAGGTACCTACAATGAGCAGTTCTTC	CASSLGLAGGTYNEQFF
many	TRBV6-5	TRBJ1-6	NA	TGTGCCAGCAGAAAACAGGGTAGTTCACCCCTCCACTTT	CASRKQGSSPLHF
NA	TRBV5-6	TRBJ2-5	NA	TGTGCCAGCTTCTCTCGGCTCCTAAAGTCCCAAGAGACCCAGTACTTC	CASFSRLLKSQETQYF
NA	TRBV19	TRBJ2-3	TRBD2	TGTGCCAGTAGTACTAGCGGGGGGTTTACAGATACGCAGTATTTT	CASSTSGGFTDTQYF
NA	TRBV6-5	TRBJ1-1	TRBD1	TGTGCCAGCAGAAAGGGACAGGGGCCGAACACTGAAGCTTTCTTT	CASRKGQGPNTEAFF
NA	TRBV5-1	TRBJ2-2	NA	TGCGCCAGCAGTCAGGTAGCCGGGGAGCTGTTTTTT	CASSQVAGELFF
once	TRBV28	TRBJ1-3	NA	TGTGCCAGCAGTTCCCCCCGGTTGGACTCTGGAAACACCATATATTTT	CASSSPRLDSGNTIYF
NA	TRBV7-8	TRBJ2-7	NA	TGTGCCAGCAGCTTAGACGGGAGCACCGAGCAGTACTTC	CASSLDGSTEQYF
NA	TRBV6-1	TRBJ2-5	TRBD1	TGTGCCAGCACCTTGACCGGGACAGGGCGAGAGACCCAGTACTTC	CASTLTGTGRETQYF
NA	TRBV9	TRBJ2-2	NA	TGTGCCAGCAGCCCACCGGGAACCGGGGAGCTGTTTTTT	CASSPPGTGELFF
NA	TRBV5-4	TRBJ2-1	NA	TGTGCCAGCAGCTTGGACGGTATAAATGAGCAGTTCTTC	CASSLDGINEQFF
few	TRBV30	TRBJ1-1	NA	TGTGCCTGGAGAACTAGGGACACTGAAGCTTTCTTT	CAWRTRDTEAFF
many	TRBV5-4	TRBJ1-2	NA	TGTGCCAGCAGCTCTCCCTTGACGGACTATGGCTACACCTTC	CASSSPLTDYGYTF
NA	TRBV7-9	TRBJ2-7	NA	TGTGCCAGCAGCTATGGGACTGGATCCTACGAGCAGTATTTC	CASSYGTGSYEQYF
many	TRBV28	TRBJ2-1	TRBD2	TGTGCCAGCAGGGGAGCGGGAGGGCCTGGAAATGAGCAGTTCTTC	CASRGAGGPGNEQFF
NA	TRBV2	TRBJ2-5	TRBD2	TGTGCCAGCAGTGGATCGCGACTAGCGGCTCAAGAGACCCAGTACTTC	CASSGSRLAAQETQYF
NA	TRBV2	TRBJ2-7	NA	TGTGCCAGCAGTTTTTACGGTGGGCAGTACTTC	CASSFYGGQYF